This entry features one T cell receptor (beta chain) sequence. The germline V gene encodes CDR1 MGHRA and CDR2 YSYEKL. The V segment lost 4 bases and the J segment 4 bases; nucleotides outside the gene matches: 19. The CDR3 covers 18 residues. Only in-frame clones appear in the TCRdb table, and some are missing; sequencing was by immunoSEQ multiplex PCR. The table includes under 100,000 clones, approximately 70% detected once. The sample is drawn from a study of CD8 T cell repertoires and HIV-1 epitope variants. Study background: Enriched T cells were co-cultured with equal numbers of autologous T cell-negative antigen-presenting cells. Separate from the cultures, 1M uncultured T cells served as baseline.

This clonotype was obtained from a male donor with HIV. Specimen: uncultured baseline CD8+ T cells from peripheral blood mononuclear cells (PBMCs). V usage is TRBV4-1 and J usage is TRBJ2-7; the match to TRBD2 covers 7 bases. The CDR3 region is CASSPGGNLRLAAYEQYF. For the CDR3, the DNA is TGCGCCAGCAGCCCAGGAGGAAATTTGCGGCTAGCGGCTTACGAGCAGTACTTC.